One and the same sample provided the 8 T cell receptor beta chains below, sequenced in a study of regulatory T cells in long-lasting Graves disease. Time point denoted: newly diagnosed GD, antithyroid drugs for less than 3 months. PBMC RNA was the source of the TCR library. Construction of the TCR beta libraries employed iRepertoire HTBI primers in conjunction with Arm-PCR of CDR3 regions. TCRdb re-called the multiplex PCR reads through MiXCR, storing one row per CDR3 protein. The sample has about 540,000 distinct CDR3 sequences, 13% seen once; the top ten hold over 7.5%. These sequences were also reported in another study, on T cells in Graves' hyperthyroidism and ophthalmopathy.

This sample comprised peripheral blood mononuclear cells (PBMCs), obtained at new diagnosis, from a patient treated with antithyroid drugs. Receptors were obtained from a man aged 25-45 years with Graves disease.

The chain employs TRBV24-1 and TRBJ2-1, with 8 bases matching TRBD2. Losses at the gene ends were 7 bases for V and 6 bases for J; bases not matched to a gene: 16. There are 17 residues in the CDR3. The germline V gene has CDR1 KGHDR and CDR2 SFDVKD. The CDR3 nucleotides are TGTGCCACCAGATTCACAGGAGCGGGGGAAAGTATCAATGAGCAGTTCTTC. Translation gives CATRFTGAGESINEQFF.

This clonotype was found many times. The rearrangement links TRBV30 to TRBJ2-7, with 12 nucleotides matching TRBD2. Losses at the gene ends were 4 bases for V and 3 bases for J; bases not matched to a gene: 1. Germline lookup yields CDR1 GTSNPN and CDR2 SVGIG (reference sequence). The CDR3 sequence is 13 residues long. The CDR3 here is CAWKLAGGYEQYF. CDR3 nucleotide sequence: TGTGCCTGGAAACTAGCGGGAGGCTACGAGCAGTACTTC.

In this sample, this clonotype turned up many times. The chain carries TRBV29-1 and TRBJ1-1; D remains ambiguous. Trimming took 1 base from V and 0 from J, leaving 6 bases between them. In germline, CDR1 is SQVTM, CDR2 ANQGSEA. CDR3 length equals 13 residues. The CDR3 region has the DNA TGCAGCGTTGAAGGACACCTGAACACTGAAGCTTTCTTT. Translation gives CSVEGHLNTEAFF.

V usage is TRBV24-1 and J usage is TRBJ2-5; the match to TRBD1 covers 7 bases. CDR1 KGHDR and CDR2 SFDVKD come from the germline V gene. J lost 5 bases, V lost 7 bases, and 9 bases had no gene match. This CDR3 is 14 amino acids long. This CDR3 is CATSYGDRAETQYF. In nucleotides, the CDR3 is TGTGCCACCAGCTACGGGGACAGAGCGGAGACCCAGTACTTC.

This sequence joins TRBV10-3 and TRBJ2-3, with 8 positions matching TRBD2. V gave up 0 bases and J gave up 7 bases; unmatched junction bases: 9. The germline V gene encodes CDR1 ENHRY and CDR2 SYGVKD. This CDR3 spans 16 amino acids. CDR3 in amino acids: CAISESTGGGSYTQYF. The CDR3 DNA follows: TGTGCCATCAGTGAGTCGACGGGAGGGGGAAGTTATACGCAGTATTTT.

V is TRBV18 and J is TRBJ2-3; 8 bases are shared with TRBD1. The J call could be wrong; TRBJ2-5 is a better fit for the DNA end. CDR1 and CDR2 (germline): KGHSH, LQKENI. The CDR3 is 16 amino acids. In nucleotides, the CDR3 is TGTGCCAGCTCAATTACACACCAGGGGGCTCGGGAGACCCAGTACTTC. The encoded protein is CASSITHQGARETQYF.

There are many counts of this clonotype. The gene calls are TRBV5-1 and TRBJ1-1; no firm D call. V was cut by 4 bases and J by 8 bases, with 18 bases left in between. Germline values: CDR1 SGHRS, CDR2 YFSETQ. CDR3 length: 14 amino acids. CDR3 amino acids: CASSPLVGAGEAFF. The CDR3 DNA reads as TGCGCCAGCAGCCCTCTGGTAGGAGCCGGGGAAGCTTTCTTT. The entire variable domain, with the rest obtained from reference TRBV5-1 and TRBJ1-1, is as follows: KAGVTQTPRYLIKTRGQQVTLSCSPISGHRSVSWYQQTPGQGLQFLFEYFSETQRNKGNFPGRFSGRQFSNSRSEMNVSTLELGDSALYLCASSPLVGAGEAFFGQGTRLTVV.

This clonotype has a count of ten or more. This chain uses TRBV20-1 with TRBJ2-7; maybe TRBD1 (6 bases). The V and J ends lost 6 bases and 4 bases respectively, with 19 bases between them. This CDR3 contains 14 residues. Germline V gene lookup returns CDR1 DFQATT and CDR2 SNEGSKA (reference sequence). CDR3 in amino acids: CSAPPETGKYEQYF. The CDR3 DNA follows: TGCAGTGCCCCCCCCGAAACAGGGAAGTACGAGCAGTACTTC.